Listed below are T cell receptor beta chains from one sample, sequenced in a study of spatial heterogeneity in lung cancer. TCRdb re-called the 5' RACE reads with MiXCR, one entry per CDR3 protein. The sample includes around 110,000 distinct CDR3 sequences, 12% of them seen just once. Source: PBMCs, taken at follow-up. The receptor set was obtained from a male donor with early-stage non-small cell lung cancer. CDR3s include the opening cysteine and the closing phenylalanine or tryptophan. Fields, in order: CDR3 length, clone size, J gene, D gene, V gene, CDR3 protein, CDR3 DNA. D genes are given only for firm matches. Not all rows give a size; the values are once, few, many and, for expanded clones, a class.

CDR3 length: 17
clone size: many
J gene: TRBJ2-1
D gene: -
V gene: TRBV7-9
CDR3 protein: CASSLTSPSFIYNEQFF
CDR3 DNA: TGTGCCAGCAGCTTGACAAGCCCATCCTTCATTTACAATGAGCAGTTCTTC

CDR3 length: 16
clone size: many
J gene: TRBJ1-6
D gene: -
V gene: TRBV12-3/TRBV12-4
CDR3 protein: CASSPLLGARNSPLHF
CDR3 DNA: TGTGCCAGCAGTCCCCTTCTGGGGGCGAGGAATTCACCCCTCCACTTT

CDR3 length: 15
clone size: few
J gene: TRBJ2-1
D gene: -
V gene: TRBV10-3
CDR3 protein: CAISESGQKNSEQFF
CDR3 DNA: TGTGCCATCAGTGAGTCGGGGCAGAAGAACAGTGAGCAGTTCTTC

CDR3 length: 14
clone size: many
J gene: TRBJ1-5
D gene: -
V gene: TRBV5-1
CDR3 protein: CASSLLQGGQPQHF
CDR3 DNA: TGCGCCAGCAGCTTGTTACAGGGCGGTCAGCCCCAGCATTTT

CDR3 length: 16
clone size: -
J gene: TRBJ2-4
D gene: -
V gene: TRBV28
CDR3 protein: CASSPGTGIAKNIQYF
CDR3 DNA: TGTGCCAGCAGTCCTGGCACAGGGATAGCCAAAAACATTCAGTACTTC

CDR3 length: 13
clone size: -
J gene: TRBJ2-7
D gene: -
V gene: TRBV6-5
CDR3 protein: CASSYSLSYEQYF
CDR3 DNA: TGTGCCAGCAGTTACTCCCTTAGCTACGAGCAGTACTTC

CDR3 length: 15
clone size: few
J gene: TRBJ2-7
D gene: -
V gene: TRBV12-3/TRBV12-4
CDR3 protein: CASSLEGRKGYEQYF
CDR3 DNA: TGTGCCAGCAGTTTAGAAGGGCGGAAAGGATACGAGCAGTACTTC

CDR3 length: 15
clone size: -
J gene: TRBJ2-5
D gene: TRBD2
V gene: TRBV6-2/TRBV6-3
CDR3 protein: CASSKDGLARETQYF
CDR3 DNA: TGTGCCAGCAGTAAGGACGGACTAGCAAGAGAGACCCAGTACTTC

CDR3 length: 16
clone size: many
J gene: TRBJ2-1
D gene: TRBD1
V gene: TRBV7-3
CDR3 protein: CASSVRTGSSYNEQFF
CDR3 DNA: TGTGCCAGCAGCGTCAGGACAGGGAGCTCCTACAATGAGCAGTTCTTC

CDR3 length: 11
clone size: -
J gene: TRBJ1-6
D gene: -
V gene: TRBV7-9
CDR3 protein: CASGPLEPLHF
CDR3 DNA: TGTGCCAGCGGTCCTTTGGAACCCCTCCACTTT

CDR3 length: 15
clone size: many
J gene: TRBJ2-2
D gene: -
V gene: TRBV6-4
CDR3 protein: CASSGSTDYTGELFF
CDR3 DNA: TGTGCCAGCAGTGGATCGACAGATTACACCGGGGAGCTGTTTTTT

CDR3 length: 14
clone size: many
J gene: TRBJ2-7
D gene: -
V gene: TRBV15
CDR3 protein: CATSRDEIDYEQYF
CDR3 DNA: TGTGCCACCAGCAGAGATGAAATCGACTACGAGCAGTACTTC

CDR3 length: 15
clone size: many
J gene: TRBJ2-2
D gene: -
V gene: TRBV9
CDR3 protein: CASSVLGQNTGELFF
CDR3 DNA: TGTGCCAGCAGCGTACTAGGGCAGAACACCGGGGAGCTGTTTTTT

CDR3 length: 14
clone size: few
J gene: TRBJ2-7
D gene: TRBD2
V gene: TRBV20-1
CDR3 protein: CSALSGGRSYEQYF
CDR3 DNA: TGCAGTGCTCTGAGCGGGGGGCGCTCCTACGAGCAGTACTTC

CDR3 length: 14
clone size: few
J gene: TRBJ2-2
D gene: -
V gene: TRBV4-3
CDR3 protein: CASSQVTVAGELFF
CDR3 DNA: TGCGCCAGCAGCCAAGTAACAGTGGCCGGGGAGCTGTTTTTT

CDR3 length: 17
clone size: -
J gene: TRBJ2-3
D gene: TRBD1
V gene: TRBV10-3
CDR3 protein: CAISPSKGQGAADTQYF
CDR3 DNA: TGTGCCATCAGCCCCAGTAAGGGACAGGGGGCCGCAGATACGCAGTATTTT

CDR3 length: 13
clone size: -
J gene: TRBJ2-4
D gene: -
V gene: TRBV30
CDR3 protein: CAWSGLAKNIQYF
CDR3 DNA: TGTGCCTGGTCAGGACTAGCCAAAAACATTCAGTACTTC

CDR3 length: 12
clone size: many
J gene: TRBJ2-3
D gene: -
V gene: TRBV24-1
CDR3 protein: CATSGLTDTQYF
CDR3 DNA: TGTGCCACCAGTGGCCTCACAGATACGCAGTATTTT

CDR3 length: 15
clone size: few
J gene: TRBJ2-4
D gene: -
V gene: TRBV10-3
CDR3 protein: CAISESINAKNIQYF
CDR3 DNA: TGTGCCATCAGTGAGTCAATAAATGCCAAAAACATTCAGTACTTC

CDR3 length: 14
clone size: many
J gene: TRBJ1-1
D gene: -
V gene: TRBV4-3
CDR3 protein: CASSQESGLPEAFF
CDR3 DNA: TGCGCCAGCAGCCAAGAAAGTGGACTTCCTGAAGCTTTCTTT

CDR3 length: 14
clone size: many
J gene: TRBJ2-5
D gene: TRBD2
V gene: TRBV27
CDR3 protein: CASSRLAGEETQYF
CDR3 DNA: TGTGCCAGCAGCCGACTAGCGGGAGAAGAGACCCAGTACTTC

CDR3 length: 14
clone size: many
J gene: TRBJ2-7
D gene: -
V gene: TRBV9
CDR3 protein: CASSVGGHSYEQYF
CDR3 DNA: TGTGCCAGCAGCGTAGGGGGGCACTCCTACGAGCAGTACTTC

CDR3 length: 17
clone size: -
J gene: TRBJ1-5
D gene: TRBD1
V gene: TRBV10-2
CDR3 protein: CASSEPAGTGGNQPQHF
CDR3 DNA: TGCGCCAGCAGTGAACCGGCCGGGACAGGGGGCAATCAGCCCCAGCATTTT

CDR3 length: 16
clone size: -
J gene: TRBJ1-1
D gene: -
V gene: TRBV6-1
CDR3 protein: CASSAQIAGAHTEAFF
CDR3 DNA: TGTGCCAGCAGTGCCCAGATCGCTGGGGCGCACACTGAAGCTTTCTTT

CDR3 length: 13
clone size: -
J gene: TRBJ2-7
D gene: -
V gene: TRBV12-3/TRBV12-4
CDR3 protein: CASGPGGRYEQYF
CDR3 DNA: TGTGCCAGCGGGCCCGGGGGCAGGTACGAGCAGTACTTC

CDR3 length: 14
clone size: -
J gene: TRBJ2-7
D gene: -
V gene: TRBV28
CDR3 protein: CASRTRTVAYEQYF
CDR3 DNA: TGTGCCAGCAGAACCCGGACTGTAGCCTACGAGCAGTACTTC

CDR3 length: 11
clone size: -
J gene: TRBJ2-7
D gene: -
V gene: TRBV2
CDR3 protein: CARGRPYEQYF
CDR3 DNA: TGTGCCAGGGGACGGCCTTACGAGCAGTACTTC

CDR3 length: 15
clone size: -
J gene: TRBJ1-5
D gene: TRBD1
V gene: TRBV28
CDR3 protein: CASSAGTAGNQPQHF
CDR3 DNA: TGTGCCAGCAGTGCCGGGACAGCGGGCAATCAGCCCCAGCATTTT

CDR3 length: 15
clone size: -
J gene: TRBJ2-7
D gene: TRBD1
V gene: TRBV3-1
CDR3 protein: CASSQPGQGDHEQYF
CDR3 DNA: TGTGCCAGCAGCCAACCGGGACAGGGGGACCACGAGCAGTACTTC

CDR3 length: 20
clone size: few
J gene: TRBJ2-4
D gene: -
V gene: TRBV7-9
CDR3 protein: CASSLGSGRQASLAKNIQYF
CDR3 DNA: TGTGCCAGCAGCTTAGGTTCGGGACGGCAGGCTTCTTTAGCCAAAAACATTCAGTACTTC